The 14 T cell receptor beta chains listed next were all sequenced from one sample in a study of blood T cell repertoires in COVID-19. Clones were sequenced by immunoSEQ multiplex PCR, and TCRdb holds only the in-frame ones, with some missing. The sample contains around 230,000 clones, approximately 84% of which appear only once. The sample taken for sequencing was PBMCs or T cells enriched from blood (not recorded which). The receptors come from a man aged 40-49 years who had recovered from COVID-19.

The CDR3 loop reads CASSLRQGGEQYF. The CDR3 DNA is TGTGCCAGCAGCTTACGACAGGGCGGGGAGCAGTACTTC. V is TRBV5-4 and J is TRBJ2-7, with 7 bases identical to TRBD1. Germline V gene data show CDR1 as SGHNT and CDR2 as YYREEE (reference sequence). This CDR3 has 13 amino acids. Trimming cost V 2 bases and J 7 bases; bases outside gene matches: 6.

CDR3 region: CASSFQGVGTDTQYF. In nucleotides, the CDR3 is TGTGCCAGCAGTTTTCAGGGGGTTGGCACAGATACGCAGTATTTT. The rearrangement joins TRBV2 to TRBJ2-3; 7 bases line up with TRBD1. Germline CDR1 is SNHLY and CDR2 is FYNNEI. The trim removed 5 bases at V and 1 base at J, leaving 6 bases unmatched. The CDR3 is 15 amino acids.

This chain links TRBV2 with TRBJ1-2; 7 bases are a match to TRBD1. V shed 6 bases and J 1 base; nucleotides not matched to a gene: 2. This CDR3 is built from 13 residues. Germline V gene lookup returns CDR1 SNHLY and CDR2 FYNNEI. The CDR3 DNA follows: TGTGCCAGCAGGGACAGGAGTAACTATGGCTACACCTTC. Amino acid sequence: CASRDRSNYGYTF. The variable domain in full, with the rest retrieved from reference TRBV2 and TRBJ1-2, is EPEVTQTPSHQVTQMGQEVILRCVPISNHLYFYWYRQILGQKVEFLVSFYNNEISEKSEIFDDQFSVERPDGSNFTLKIRSTKLEDSAMYFCASRDRSNYGYTFGSGTRLTVV.

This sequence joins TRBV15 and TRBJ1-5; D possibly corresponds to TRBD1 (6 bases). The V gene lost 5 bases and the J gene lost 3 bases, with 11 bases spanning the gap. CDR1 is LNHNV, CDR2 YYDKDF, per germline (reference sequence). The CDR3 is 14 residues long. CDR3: CATSQRDNNQPQHF. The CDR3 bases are TGTGCCACCAGCCAAAGGGACAACAATCAGCCCCAGCATTTT.

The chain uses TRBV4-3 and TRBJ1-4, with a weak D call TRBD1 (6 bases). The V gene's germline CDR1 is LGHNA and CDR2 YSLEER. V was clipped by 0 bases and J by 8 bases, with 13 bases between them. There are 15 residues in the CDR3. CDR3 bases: TGCGCCAGCAGCCAAGATTGGGGGCGCGGGGAAAAACTGTTTTTT. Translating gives CASSQDWGRGEKLFF.

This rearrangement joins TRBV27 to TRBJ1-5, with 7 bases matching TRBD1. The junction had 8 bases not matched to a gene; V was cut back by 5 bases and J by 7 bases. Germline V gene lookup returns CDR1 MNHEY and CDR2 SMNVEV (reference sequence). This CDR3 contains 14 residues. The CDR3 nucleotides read TGTGCCAGCAGTCCCGACAGGGAGCAACAGCCCCAGCATTTT. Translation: CASSPDREQQPQHF.

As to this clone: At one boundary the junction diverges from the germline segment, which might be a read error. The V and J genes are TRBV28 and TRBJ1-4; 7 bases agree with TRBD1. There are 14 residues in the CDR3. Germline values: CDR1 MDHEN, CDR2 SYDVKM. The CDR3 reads CVVEGAATNEKLFF. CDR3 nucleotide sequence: TGCGTTGTCGAGGGGGCAGCAACTAATGAAAAACTGTTTTTT.

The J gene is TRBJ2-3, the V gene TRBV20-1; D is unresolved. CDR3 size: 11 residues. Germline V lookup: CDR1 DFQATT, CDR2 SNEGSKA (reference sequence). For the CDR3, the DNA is TGCAGCCCCTTGGCCCCCGATACGCAGTATTTT. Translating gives CSPLAPDTQYF.

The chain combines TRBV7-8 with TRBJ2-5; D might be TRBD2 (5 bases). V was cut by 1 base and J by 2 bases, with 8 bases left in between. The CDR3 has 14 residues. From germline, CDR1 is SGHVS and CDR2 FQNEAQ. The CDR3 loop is CASSLGETQETQYF. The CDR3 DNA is TGTGCCAGCAGCTTAGGGGAGACGCAAGAGACCCAGTACTTC. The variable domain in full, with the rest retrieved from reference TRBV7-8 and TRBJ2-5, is GAGVSQSPRYKVAKRGQDVALRCDPISGHVSLFWYQQALGQGPEFLTYFQNEAQLDKSGLPSDRFFAERPEGSVSTLKIQRTQQEDSAVYLCASSLGETQETQYFGPGTRLLVL.

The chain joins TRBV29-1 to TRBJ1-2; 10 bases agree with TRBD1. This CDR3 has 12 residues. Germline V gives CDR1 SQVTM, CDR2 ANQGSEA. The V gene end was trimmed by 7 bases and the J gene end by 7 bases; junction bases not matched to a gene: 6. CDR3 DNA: TGCAGCGGCCGAGACAGGGGGCTTGGCTACACCTTC. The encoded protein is CSGRDRGLGYTF. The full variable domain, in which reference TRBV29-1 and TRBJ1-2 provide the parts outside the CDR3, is SAVISQKPSRDICQRGTSLTIQCQVDSQVTMMFWYRQQPGQSLTLIATANQGSEATYESGFVIDKFPISRPNLTFSTLTVSNMSPEDSSIYLCSGRDRGLGYTFGSGTRLTVV.

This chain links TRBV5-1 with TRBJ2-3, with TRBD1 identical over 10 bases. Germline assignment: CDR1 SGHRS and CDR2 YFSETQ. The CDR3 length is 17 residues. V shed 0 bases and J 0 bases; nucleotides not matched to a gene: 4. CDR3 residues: CASSLAGTGASTDTQYF. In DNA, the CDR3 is TGCGCCAGCAGCTTGGCCGGGACAGGGGCTAGCACAGATACGCAGTATTTT.

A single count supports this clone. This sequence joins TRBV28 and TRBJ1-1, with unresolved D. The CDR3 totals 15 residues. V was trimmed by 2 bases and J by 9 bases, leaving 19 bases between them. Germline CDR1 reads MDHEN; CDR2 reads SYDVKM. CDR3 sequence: CASSLLQRTDGKAFF. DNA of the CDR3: TGTGCCAGCAGTTTACTTCAGCGGACGGACGGTAAAGCTTTCTTT.

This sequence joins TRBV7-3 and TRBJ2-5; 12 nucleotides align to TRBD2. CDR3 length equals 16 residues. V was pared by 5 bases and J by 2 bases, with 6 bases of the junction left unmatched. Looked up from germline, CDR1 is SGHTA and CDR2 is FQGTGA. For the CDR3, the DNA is TGTGCCAGCAGCCCGTCTGGGACTAGCGGGCAAGAGACCCAGTACTTC. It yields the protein CASSPSGTSGQETQYF. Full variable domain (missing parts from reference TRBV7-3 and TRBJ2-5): GAGVSQTPSNKVTEKGKYVELRCDPISGHTALYWYRQSLGQGPEFLIYFQGTGAADDSGLPNDRFFAVRPEGSVSTLKIQRTERGDSAVYLCASSPSGTSGQETQYFGPGTRLLVL.

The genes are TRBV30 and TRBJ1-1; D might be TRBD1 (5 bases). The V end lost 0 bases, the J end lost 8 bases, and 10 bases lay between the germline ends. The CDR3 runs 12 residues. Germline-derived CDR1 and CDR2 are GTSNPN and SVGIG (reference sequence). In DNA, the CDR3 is TGTGCCTGGAGTGTTCAGCAGGGCGAAGCTTTCTTT. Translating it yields CAWSVQQGEAFF.